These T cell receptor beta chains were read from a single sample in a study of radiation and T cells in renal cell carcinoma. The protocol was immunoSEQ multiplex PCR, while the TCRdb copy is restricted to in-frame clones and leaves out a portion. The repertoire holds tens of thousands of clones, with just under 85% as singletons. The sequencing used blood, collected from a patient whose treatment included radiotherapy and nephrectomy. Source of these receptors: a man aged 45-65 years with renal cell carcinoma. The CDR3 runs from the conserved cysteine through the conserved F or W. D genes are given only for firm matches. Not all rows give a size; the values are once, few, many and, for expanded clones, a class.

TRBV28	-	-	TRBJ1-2	TGTGCCAGCAGTTTTATCCTGGTGGTGAAGGGCGACGACTATGGCTACACCTTC	CASSFILVVKGDDYGYTF
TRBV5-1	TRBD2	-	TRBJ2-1	TGCGCCAGCAGCACCACTAGCGGGAGCAATGAGCAGTTCTTC	CASSTTSGSNEQFF
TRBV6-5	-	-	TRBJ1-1	TGTGCCAGCAGTTACTTTCCGGGCCAGGAGACTGAAGCTTTCTTT	CASSYFPGQETEAFF
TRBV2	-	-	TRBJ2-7	TGTGCCAGCAGTGAGCCTCTGTCAAGATTGAGTGAGCAGTACTTC	CASSEPLSRLSEQYF
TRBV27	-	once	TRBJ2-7	TGTGCCAGCAGCCATTCTACACGGGGTTACGAGCAGTACTTC	CASSHSTRGYEQYF
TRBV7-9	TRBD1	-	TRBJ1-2	TGTGCCAGCAGCTTTGGACAGGGGGCTGGTGGCTACACCTTC	CASSFGQGAGGYTF
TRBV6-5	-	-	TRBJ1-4	TGTGCCAGCAGTTACGGGGGCTTTAATGAAAAACTGTTTTTT	CASSYGGFNEKLFF
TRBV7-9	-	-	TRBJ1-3	TGTGCCAGCAGCCCCTCCGGTGGAAACACCATATATTTT	CASSPSGGNTIYF
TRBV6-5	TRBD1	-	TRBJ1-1	TGTGCCAGCAGTCCCTGGGACAGGGTGGGGACTGAAGCTTTCTTT	CASSPWDRVGTEAFF
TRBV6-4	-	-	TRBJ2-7	TGTGCCAGGGCCAAGGAGGGCTACTCCTACGAGCAGTACTTC	CARAKEGYSYEQYF